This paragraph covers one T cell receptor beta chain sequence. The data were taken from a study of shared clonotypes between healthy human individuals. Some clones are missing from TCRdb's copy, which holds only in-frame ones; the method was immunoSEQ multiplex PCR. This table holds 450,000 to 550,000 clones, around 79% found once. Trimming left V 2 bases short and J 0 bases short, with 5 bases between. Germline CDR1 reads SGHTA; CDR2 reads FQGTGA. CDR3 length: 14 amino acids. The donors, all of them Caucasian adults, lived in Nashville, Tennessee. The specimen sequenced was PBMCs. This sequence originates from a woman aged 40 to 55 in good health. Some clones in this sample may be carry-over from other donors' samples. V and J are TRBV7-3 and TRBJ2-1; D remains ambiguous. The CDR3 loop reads CASSLRHSYNEQFF. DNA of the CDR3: TGTGCCAGCAGCTTACGTCACTCCTACAATGAGCAGTTCTTC.